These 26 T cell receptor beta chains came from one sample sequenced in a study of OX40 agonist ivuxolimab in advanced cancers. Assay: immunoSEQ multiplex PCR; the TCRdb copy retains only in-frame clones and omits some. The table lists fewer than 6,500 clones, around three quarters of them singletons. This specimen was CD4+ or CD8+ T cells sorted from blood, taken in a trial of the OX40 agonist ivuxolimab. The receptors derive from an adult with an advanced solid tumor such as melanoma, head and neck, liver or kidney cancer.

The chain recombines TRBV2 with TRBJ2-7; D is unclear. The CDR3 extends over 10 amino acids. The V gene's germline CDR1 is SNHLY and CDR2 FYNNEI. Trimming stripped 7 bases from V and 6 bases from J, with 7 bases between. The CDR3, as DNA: TGTGCCAGCACCCGGCTCGAGCAGTACTTC. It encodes CASTRLEQYF. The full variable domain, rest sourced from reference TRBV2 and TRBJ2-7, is EPEVTQTPSHQVTQMGQEVILRCVPISNHLYFYWYRQILGQKVEFLVSFYNNEISEKSEIFDDQFSVERPDGSNFTLKIRSTKLEDSAMYFCASTRLEQYFGPGTRLTVT.

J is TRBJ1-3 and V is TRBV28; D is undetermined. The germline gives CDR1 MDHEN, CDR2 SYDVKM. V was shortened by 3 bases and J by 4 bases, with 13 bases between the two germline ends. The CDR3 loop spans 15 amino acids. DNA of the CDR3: TGTGCCAGCAGTTTGTACGTAGCACCGGGAAACACCATATATTTT. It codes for CASSLYVAPGNTIYF.

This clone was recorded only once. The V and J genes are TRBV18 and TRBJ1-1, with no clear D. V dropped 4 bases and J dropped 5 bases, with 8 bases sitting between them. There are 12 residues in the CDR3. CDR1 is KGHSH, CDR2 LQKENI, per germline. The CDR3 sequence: CASSRSGTEAFF. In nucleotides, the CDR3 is TGTGCCAGCTCACGATCGGGGACTGAAGCTTTCTTT.

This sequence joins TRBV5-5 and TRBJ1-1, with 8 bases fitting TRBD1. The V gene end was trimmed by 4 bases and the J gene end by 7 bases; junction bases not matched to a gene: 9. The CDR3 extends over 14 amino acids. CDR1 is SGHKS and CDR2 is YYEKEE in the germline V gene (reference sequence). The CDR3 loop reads CASSRQGWRDEAFF. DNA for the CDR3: TGTGCCAGCAGCCGACAGGGGTGGAGGGATGAAGCTTTCTTT.

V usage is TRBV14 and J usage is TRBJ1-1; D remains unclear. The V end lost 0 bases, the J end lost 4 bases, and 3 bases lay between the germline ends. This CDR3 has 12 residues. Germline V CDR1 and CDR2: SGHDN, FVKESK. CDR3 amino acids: CASSQDFTEAFF. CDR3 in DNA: TGTGCCAGCAGCCAAGATTTCACTGAAGCTTTCTTT. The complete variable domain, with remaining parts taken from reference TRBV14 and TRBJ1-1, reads EAGVTQFPSHSVIEKGQTVTLRCDPISGHDNLYWYRRVMGKEIKFLLHFVKESKQDESGMPNNRFLAERTGGTYSTLKVQPAELEDSGVYFCASSQDFTEAFFGQGTRLTVV.

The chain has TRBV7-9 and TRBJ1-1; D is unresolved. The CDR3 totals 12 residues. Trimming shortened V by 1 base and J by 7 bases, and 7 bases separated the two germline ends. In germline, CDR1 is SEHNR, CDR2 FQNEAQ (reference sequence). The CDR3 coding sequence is TGTGCCAGCAGCTTAGAAGGGAATGAAGCTTTCTTT. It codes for CASSLEGNEAFF.

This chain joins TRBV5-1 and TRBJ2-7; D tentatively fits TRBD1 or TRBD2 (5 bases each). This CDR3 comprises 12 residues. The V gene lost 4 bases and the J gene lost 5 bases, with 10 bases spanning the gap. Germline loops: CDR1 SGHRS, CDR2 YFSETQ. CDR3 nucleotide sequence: TGCGCCAGCAGCGTGGGACCCCACGAGCAGTACTTC. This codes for CASSVGPHEQYF.

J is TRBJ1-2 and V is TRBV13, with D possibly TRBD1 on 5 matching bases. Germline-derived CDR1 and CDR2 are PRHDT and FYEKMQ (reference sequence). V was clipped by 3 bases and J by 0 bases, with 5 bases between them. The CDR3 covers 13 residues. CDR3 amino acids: CASSLGANYGYTF. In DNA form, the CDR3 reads TGTGCCAGCAGCTTGGGGGCTAACTATGGCTACACCTTC. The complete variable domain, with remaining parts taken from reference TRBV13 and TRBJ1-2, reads AAGVIQSPRHLIKEKRETATLKCYPIPRHDTVYWYQQGPGQDPQFLISFYEKMQSDKGSIPDRFSAQQFSDYHSELNMSSLELGDSALYFCASSLGANYGYTFGSGTRLTVV.

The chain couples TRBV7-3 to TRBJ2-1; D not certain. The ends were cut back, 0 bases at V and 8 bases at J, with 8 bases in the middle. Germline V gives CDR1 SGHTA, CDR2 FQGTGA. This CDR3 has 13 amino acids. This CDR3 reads CASSLTEVDEQFF. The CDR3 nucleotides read TGTGCCAGCAGCTTAACGGAAGTGGATGAGCAGTTCTTC.

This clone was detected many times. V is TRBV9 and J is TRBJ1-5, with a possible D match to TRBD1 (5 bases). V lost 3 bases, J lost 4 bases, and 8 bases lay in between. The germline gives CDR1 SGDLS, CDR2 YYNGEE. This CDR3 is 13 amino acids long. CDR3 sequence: CASSAGNNQPQHF. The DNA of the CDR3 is TGTGCCAGCAGCGCAGGGAATAATCAGCCCCAGCATTTT.

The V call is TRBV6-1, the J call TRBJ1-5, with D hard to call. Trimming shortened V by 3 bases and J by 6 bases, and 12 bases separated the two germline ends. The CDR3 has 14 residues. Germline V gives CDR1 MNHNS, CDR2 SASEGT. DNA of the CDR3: TGTGCCAGCAGTGATCGGCACGCGGGTCAGCCCCAGCATTTT. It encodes CASSDRHAGQPQHF.

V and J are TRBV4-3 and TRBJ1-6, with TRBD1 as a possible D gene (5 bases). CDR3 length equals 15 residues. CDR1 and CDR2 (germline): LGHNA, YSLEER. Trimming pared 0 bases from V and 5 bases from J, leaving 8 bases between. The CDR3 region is CASSQERGNNSPLHF. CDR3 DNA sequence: TGCGCCAGCAGCCAAGAGAGGGGAAATAATTCACCCCTCCACTTT.

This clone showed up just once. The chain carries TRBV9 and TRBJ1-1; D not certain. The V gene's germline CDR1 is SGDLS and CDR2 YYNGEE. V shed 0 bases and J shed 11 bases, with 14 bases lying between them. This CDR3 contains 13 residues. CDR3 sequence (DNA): TGTGCCAGCAGCGTAGCTAATGCCGGGGTTGCTTTCTTT. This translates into CASSVANAGVAFF.

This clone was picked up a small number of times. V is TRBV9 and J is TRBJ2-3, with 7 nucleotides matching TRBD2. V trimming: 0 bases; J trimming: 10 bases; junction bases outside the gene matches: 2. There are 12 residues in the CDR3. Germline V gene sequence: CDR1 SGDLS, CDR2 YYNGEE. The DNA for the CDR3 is TGTGCCAGCAGCGTAGGGACTAGTGCGCAGTATTTT. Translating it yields CASSVGTSAQYF.

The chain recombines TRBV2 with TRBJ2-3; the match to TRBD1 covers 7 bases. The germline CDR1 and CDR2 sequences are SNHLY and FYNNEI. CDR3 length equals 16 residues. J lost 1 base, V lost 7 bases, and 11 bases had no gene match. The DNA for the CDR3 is TGTGCCAGCACCGAATCCACAGGGGCTCGCACAGATACGCAGTATTTT. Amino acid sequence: CASTESTGARTDTQYF.

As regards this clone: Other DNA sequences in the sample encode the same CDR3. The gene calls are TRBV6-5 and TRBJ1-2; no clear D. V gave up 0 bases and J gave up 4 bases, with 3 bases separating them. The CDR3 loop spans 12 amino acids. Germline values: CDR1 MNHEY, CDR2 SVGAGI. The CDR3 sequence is CASSYSGYGYTF. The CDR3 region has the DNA TGTGCCAGCAGTTACTCCGGCTATGGCTACACCTTC.

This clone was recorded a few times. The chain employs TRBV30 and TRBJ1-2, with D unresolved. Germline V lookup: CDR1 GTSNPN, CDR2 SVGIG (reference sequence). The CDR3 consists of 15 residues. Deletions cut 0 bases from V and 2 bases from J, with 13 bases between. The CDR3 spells CAWSVRADYNYGYTF. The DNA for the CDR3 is TGTGCCTGGAGTGTACGCGCAGACTACAACTATGGCTACACCTTC. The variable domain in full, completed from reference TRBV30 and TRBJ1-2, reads SQTIHQWPATLVQPVGSPLSLECTVEGTSNPNLYWYRQAAGRGLQLLFYSVGIGQISSEVPQNLSASRPQDRQFILSSKKLLLSDSGFYLCAWSVRADYNYGYTFGSGTRLTVV.

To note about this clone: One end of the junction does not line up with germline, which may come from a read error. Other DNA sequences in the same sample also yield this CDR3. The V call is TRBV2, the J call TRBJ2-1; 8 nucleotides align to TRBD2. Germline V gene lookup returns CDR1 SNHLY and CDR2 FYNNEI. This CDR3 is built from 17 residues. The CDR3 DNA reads TGTGCTAGCAGTGAGTGGGCGACTAGCGTCTCCTACAATGAGCAGTTCTTC. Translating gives CASSEWATSVSYNEQFF.

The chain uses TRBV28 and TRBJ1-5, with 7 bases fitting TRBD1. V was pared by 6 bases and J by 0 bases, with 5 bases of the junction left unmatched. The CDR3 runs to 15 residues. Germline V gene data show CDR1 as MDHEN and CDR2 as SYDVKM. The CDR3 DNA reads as TGTGCCAGCAGCCTCAGGGGGTATAGCAATCAGCCCCAGCATTTT. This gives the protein CASSLRGYSNQPQHF.

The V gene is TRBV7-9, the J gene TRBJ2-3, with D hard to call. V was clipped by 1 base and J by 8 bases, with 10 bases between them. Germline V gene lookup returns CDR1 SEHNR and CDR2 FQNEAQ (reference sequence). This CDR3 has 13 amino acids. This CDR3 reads CASSLGARGTQYF. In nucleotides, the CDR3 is TGTGCCAGCAGCTTAGGGGCCCGTGGTACGCAGTATTTT.

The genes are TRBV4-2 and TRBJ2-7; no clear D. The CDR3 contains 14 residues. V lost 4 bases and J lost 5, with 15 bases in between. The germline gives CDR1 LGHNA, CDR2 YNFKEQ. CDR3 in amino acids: CASSPTLGGDEQYF. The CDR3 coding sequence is TGTGCCAGCAGCCCAACTCTCGGCGGCGACGAGCAGTACTTC.

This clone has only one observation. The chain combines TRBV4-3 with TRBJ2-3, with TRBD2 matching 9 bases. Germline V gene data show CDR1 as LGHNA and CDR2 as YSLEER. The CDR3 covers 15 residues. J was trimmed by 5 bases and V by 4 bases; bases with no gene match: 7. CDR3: CASSRAGGLEDTQYF. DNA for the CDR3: TGCGCCAGCAGCCGTGCGGGGGGGCTTGAAGATACGCAGTATTTT.

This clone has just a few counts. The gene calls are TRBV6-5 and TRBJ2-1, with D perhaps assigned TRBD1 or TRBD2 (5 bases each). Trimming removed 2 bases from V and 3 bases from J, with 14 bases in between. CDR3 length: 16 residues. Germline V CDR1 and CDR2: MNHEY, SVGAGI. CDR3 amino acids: CASSYDGAQFYNEQFF. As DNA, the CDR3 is TGTGCCAGCAGTTACGACGGGGCCCAATTCTACAATGAGCAGTTCTTC.

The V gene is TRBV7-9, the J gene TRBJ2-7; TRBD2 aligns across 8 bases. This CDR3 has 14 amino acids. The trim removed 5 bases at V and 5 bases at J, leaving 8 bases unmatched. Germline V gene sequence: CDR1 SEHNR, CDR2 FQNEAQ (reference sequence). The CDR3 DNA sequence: TGTGCCAGCAGCGATACTAGCGGAAACCACGAGCAGTACTTC. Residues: CASSDTSGNHEQYF.

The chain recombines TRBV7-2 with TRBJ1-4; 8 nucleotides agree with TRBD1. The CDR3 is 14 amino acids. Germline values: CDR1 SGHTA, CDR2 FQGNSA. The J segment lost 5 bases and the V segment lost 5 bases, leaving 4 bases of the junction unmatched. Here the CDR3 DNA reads TGTGCCAGCAGCCCGGACAGGGACAATGAAAAACTGTTTTTT. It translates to CASSPDRDNEKLFF.

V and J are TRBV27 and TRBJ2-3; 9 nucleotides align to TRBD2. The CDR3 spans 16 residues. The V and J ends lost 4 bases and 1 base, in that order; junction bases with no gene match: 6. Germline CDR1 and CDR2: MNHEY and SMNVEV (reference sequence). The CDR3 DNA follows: TGTGCCAGCAGTTCCCCGACTAGCGGCCGCACAGATACGCAGTATTTT. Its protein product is CASSSPTSGRTDTQYF.